This TCR beta chain derives from a study of T cell changes during pregnancy in multiple sclerosis. Data came from immunoSEQ multiplex PCR; TCRdb stores just in-frame clones and leaves some out. The sample holds 13,000 to 15,000 clones, more than 80% seen once. Looked up from germline, CDR1 is GTSNPN and CDR2 is SVGIG (reference sequence). Trimming stripped 2 bases from V and 5 bases from J, with 12 bases between. The CDR3 runs to 13 residues. The chain joins TRBV30 to TRBJ1-1, with D uncertain. The receptor was derived from a female donor in good health, enrolled as a control in a pregnancy study. The starting material was peripheral blood, obtained in the second trimester of pregnancy. The CDR3 coding sequence is TGTGCCTGGAGTCTCGGGGTCGGGACTGAAGCTTTCTTT. It codes for CAWSLGVGTEAFF.